A selection of T cell receptor beta chains follows, all from one sample in a study of blood T cell repertoires in COVID-19. Libraries were prepared by immunoSEQ multiplex PCR; TCRdb keeps only in-frame clonotypes and omits some of them. The sample includes 250,000 to 400,000 clones, about 91% of them seen just once. Sequences were obtained from peripheral blood. The receptors here all came from a woman aged 25 to 39 with COVID-19, enrolled during active disease. The CDR3 runs from the conserved cysteine through the conserved F or W. Each record gives: clone size, CDR3 length, D gene, J gene, V gene, CDR3 protein, CDR3 DNA. D genes are given only for firm matches. Clone size is shown for a subset of rows, as once, few, many or a class of expanded clone.

clone size: NA
CDR3 length: 15
D gene: NA
J gene: TRBJ2-2
V gene: TRBV3-1/TRBV3-2
CDR3 protein: CASSQDGGLTGELFF
CDR3 DNA: TGTGCCAGCAGCCAAGATGGGGGACTCACCGGGGAGCTGTTTTTT

clone size: NA
CDR3 length: 15
D gene: TRBD2
J gene: TRBJ2-3
V gene: TRBV29-1
CDR3 protein: CSVQTSGGPTDTQYF
CDR3 DNA: TGCAGCGTCCAGACTAGCGGGGGACCCACAGATACGCAGTATTTT

clone size: NA
CDR3 length: 12
D gene: NA
J gene: TRBJ2-7
V gene: TRBV27
CDR3 protein: CASSFRGYEQYF
CDR3 DNA: TGTGCCAGCAGTTTTCGAGGCTACGAGCAGTACTTC

clone size: NA
CDR3 length: 13
D gene: TRBD1
J gene: TRBJ2-7
V gene: TRBV5-1
CDR3 protein: CASSRDRTYEQYF
CDR3 DNA: TGCGCCAGCAGCAGGGACAGGACCTACGAGCAGTACTTC

clone size: few
CDR3 length: 11
D gene: NA
J gene: TRBJ1-1
V gene: TRBV6-5
CDR3 protein: CASSQYTEAFF
CDR3 DNA: TGTGCCAGCAGTCAGTACACTGAAGCTTTCTTT

clone size: NA
CDR3 length: 15
D gene: NA
J gene: TRBJ2-5
V gene: TRBV7-7
CDR3 protein: CASSLTGQGGETQYF
CDR3 DNA: TGTGCCAGCAGCTTAACCGGACAGGGAGGGGAGACCCAGTACTTC

clone size: NA
CDR3 length: 12
D gene: NA
J gene: TRBJ1-6
V gene: TRBV2
CDR3 protein: CASGGGNSPLHF
CDR3 DNA: TGTGCCAGCGGGGGAGGTAATTCACCCCTCCACTTT

clone size: NA
CDR3 length: 15
D gene: NA
J gene: TRBJ2-4
V gene: TRBV7-8
CDR3 protein: CASSFLRTRENIQYF
CDR3 DNA: TGTGCCAGCAGCTTTCTAAGGACACGGGAAAACATTCAGTACTTC

clone size: NA
CDR3 length: 14
D gene: TRBD1
J gene: TRBJ2-3
V gene: TRBV19
CDR3 protein: CATSRTGGRDTQYF
CDR3 DNA: TGTGCCACTAGCCGGACAGGGGGCCGAGATACGCAGTATTTT

clone size: NA
CDR3 length: 12
D gene: NA
J gene: TRBJ2-2
V gene: TRBV7-9
CDR3 protein: CASKSNTGELFF
CDR3 DNA: TGTGCCAGCAAGAGTAACACCGGGGAGCTGTTTTTT

clone size: NA
CDR3 length: 16
D gene: TRBD2
J gene: TRBJ2-1
V gene: TRBV4-1
CDR3 protein: CASSQDLAGGQNEQFF
CDR3 DNA: TGCGCCAGCAGCCAAGATCTGGCGGGGGGGCAGAATGAGCAGTTCTTC

clone size: few
CDR3 length: 12
D gene: NA
J gene: TRBJ2-1
V gene: TRBV5-1
CDR3 protein: CASSLSGNEQFF
CDR3 DNA: TGCGCCAGCAGCTTGTCCGGTAATGAGCAGTTCTTC

clone size: NA
CDR3 length: 17
D gene: TRBD1
J gene: TRBJ1-2
V gene: TRBV7-9
CDR3 protein: CASSSFGTGALHYGYTF
CDR3 DNA: TGTGCCAGCAGTTCCTTCGGGACAGGTGCTCTACACTATGGCTACACCTTC

clone size: NA
CDR3 length: 17
D gene: TRBD1
J gene: TRBJ2-1
V gene: TRBV7-9
CDR3 protein: CASSLAIGTGDRDEQFF
CDR3 DNA: TGTGCCAGCAGCTTAGCTATCGGGACAGGGGATAGAGATGAGCAGTTCTTC

clone size: NA
CDR3 length: 15
D gene: NA
J gene: TRBJ1-6
V gene: TRBV7-8
CDR3 protein: CASSSFDRRENHLHF
CDR3 DNA: TGTGCCAGCAGCTCATTTGACCGACGGGAAAACCACCTCCACTTT

clone size: NA
CDR3 length: 16
D gene: NA
J gene: TRBJ1-2
V gene: TRBV7-9
CDR3 protein: CATVEDSSWGNYGYTF
CDR3 DNA: TGTGCCACCGTTGAGGACTCTAGCTGGGGTAACTATGGCTACACCTTC

clone size: NA
CDR3 length: 15
D gene: NA
J gene: TRBJ1-2
V gene: TRBV11-2
CDR3 protein: CASSLKGDTYYGYTF
CDR3 DNA: TGTGCCAGCAGCTTAAAGGGGGACACCTACTATGGCTACACCTTC

clone size: NA
CDR3 length: 15
D gene: NA
J gene: TRBJ1-6
V gene: TRBV6-5
CDR3 protein: CATHYAGPLNSPLHF
CDR3 DNA: TGTGCCACCCACTATGCGGGGCCCCTAAATTCACCCCTCCACTTT

clone size: NA
CDR3 length: 13
D gene: NA
J gene: TRBJ1-1
V gene: TRBV27
CDR3 protein: CASSFGRGTEAFF
CDR3 DNA: TGTGCCAGCAGTTTTGGGAGGGGAACTGAAGCTTTCTTT

clone size: NA
CDR3 length: 16
D gene: TRBD1
J gene: TRBJ2-2
V gene: TRBV5-1
CDR3 protein: CASSPSTGTDTGELFF
CDR3 DNA: TGCGCCAGCAGCCCTTCGACAGGGACAGACACCGGGGAGCTGTTTTTT

clone size: NA
CDR3 length: 13
D gene: NA
J gene: TRBJ2-5
V gene: TRBV3-1/TRBV3-2
CDR3 protein: CASSHTHQETQYF
CDR3 DNA: TGTGCCAGCAGCCATACACACCAAGAGACCCAGTACTTC

clone size: NA
CDR3 length: 14
D gene: TRBD2
J gene: TRBJ2-7
V gene: TRBV5-1
CDR3 protein: CASSTGTSGYEQYF
CDR3 DNA: TGCGCCAGCAGCACCGGGACTAGCGGCTACGAGCAGTACTTC

clone size: NA
CDR3 length: 17
D gene: NA
J gene: TRBJ1-2
V gene: TRBV5-4
CDR3 protein: CASSLGGHLGQGEGYTF
CDR3 DNA: TGTGCCAGCAGCTTGGGTGGCCACCTCGGGCAGGGCGAAGGCTACACCTTC

clone size: NA
CDR3 length: 14
D gene: TRBD1
J gene: TRBJ2-2
V gene: TRBV9
CDR3 protein: CASRQGSNTGELFF
CDR3 DNA: TGTGCCAGTCGACAGGGTAGTAACACCGGGGAGCTGTTTTTT

clone size: once
CDR3 length: 20
D gene: NA
J gene: TRBJ2-1
V gene: TRBV5-1
CDR3 protein: CASSSEGLVVRALSSGEQFF
CDR3 DNA: TGCGCCAGCAGCTCGGAAGGTTTAGTAGTTAGGGCCCTTAGTAGCGGTGAGCAGTTCTTC

clone size: NA
CDR3 length: 13
D gene: TRBD1
J gene: TRBJ1-5
V gene: TRBV5-8
CDR3 protein: CASSLTGEQPQHF
CDR3 DNA: TGTGCCAGCAGCTTGACAGGGGAACAGCCCCAGCATTTT

clone size: NA
CDR3 length: 14
D gene: TRBD2
J gene: TRBJ2-7
V gene: TRBV5-5
CDR3 protein: CASRFAGGSYEQYF
CDR3 DNA: TGTGCCAGCAGGTTCGCGGGGGGGTCCTACGAGCAGTACTTC

clone size: NA
CDR3 length: 14
D gene: TRBD1
J gene: TRBJ1-1
V gene: TRBV5-1
CDR3 protein: CASNPTGADTEAFF
CDR3 DNA: TGCGCCAGCAATCCCACAGGGGCGGACACTGAAGCTTTCTTT

clone size: NA
CDR3 length: 13
D gene: NA
J gene: TRBJ1-5
V gene: TRBV12-3/TRBV12-4
CDR3 protein: CASTPELNQPQHF
CDR3 DNA: TGTGCCAGCACCCCGGAGCTCAATCAGCCCCAGCATTTT

clone size: NA
CDR3 length: 16
D gene: TRBD2
J gene: TRBJ2-5
V gene: TRBV15
CDR3 protein: CATRPRGGLTWETQYF
CDR3 DNA: TGTGCCACCCGGCCTCGGGGGGGGCTCACTTGGGAGACCCAGTACTTC

clone size: NA
CDR3 length: 15
D gene: TRBD1
J gene: TRBJ1-6
V gene: TRBV2
CDR3 protein: CASTRTGTYNSPLHF
CDR3 DNA: TGTGCCAGCACCCGGACAGGGACCTATAATTCACCCCTCCACTTT

clone size: NA
CDR3 length: 15
D gene: NA
J gene: TRBJ1-5
V gene: TRBV21-1
CDR3 protein: CASRAQTGSNQPQHF
CDR3 DNA: TGTGCCAGCAGAGCTCAGACAGGGTCGAATCAGCCCCAGCATTTT

clone size: NA
CDR3 length: 16
D gene: TRBD2
J gene: TRBJ2-5
V gene: TRBV4-1
CDR3 protein: CASSPVGREYQETQYF
CDR3 DNA: TGCGCCAGCAGCCCAGTAGGGCGGGAGTACCAAGAGACCCAGTACTTC

clone size: NA
CDR3 length: 14
D gene: NA
J gene: TRBJ2-1
V gene: TRBV10-3
CDR3 protein: CAISVGTINGEQFF
CDR3 DNA: TGTGCCATCAGTGTTGGGACAATAAACGGTGAGCAGTTCTTC

clone size: NA
CDR3 length: 15
D gene: TRBD1
J gene: TRBJ2-1
V gene: TRBV19
CDR3 protein: CASSSIGTGDNEQFF
CDR3 DNA: TGTGCCAGTTCCTCTATCGGGACAGGAGACAATGAGCAGTTCTTC